One sample yielded the 23 T cell receptor beta chains listed below, sequenced in a study of T cell responses to AZD1222 COVID-19 vaccine. Sequenced by immunoSEQ multiplex PCR; TCRdb stores in-frame clones only, minus some. The sample yields tens of thousands of clones, under 90% seen once. The input for sequencing was peripheral blood, taken 28 days after the second AZD1222 dose. The receptors derive from an adult who received the AZD1222 COVID-19 vaccine.

The sample holds one count of this clone. The CDR3, as DNA: TGTGCCAGCAGTTACTCGGGGCAGTTCTATGGCTACACCTTC. Its protein is CASSYSGQFYGYTF. This chain uses TRBV6-2 or TRBV6-3 with TRBJ1-2, with TRBD1 as a possible D gene (5 bases). Germline loops: CDR1 MNHEY, CDR2 SVGEGT. Trimming pared 0 bases from V and 4 bases from J, leaving 9 bases between. CDR3 length equals 14 residues.

This clone was recorded only once. J is TRBJ1-6 and V is TRBV28, with D perhaps TRBD1 (5 bases). V was pared by 5 bases and J by 6 bases, with 23 bases between. Germline V CDR1 and CDR2: MDHEN, SYDVKM. The CDR3 length is 18 residues. The CDR3 here is CASSPPLGDRSFNSPLHF. DNA for the CDR3: TGTGCCAGCAGTCCCCCCCTCGGGGACCGGAGCTTTAATTCACCCCTCCACTTT. The complete variable domain, with remaining parts taken from reference TRBV28 and TRBJ1-6, reads DVKVTQSSRYLVKRTGEKVFLECVQDMDHENMFWYRQDPGLGLRLIYFSYDVKMKEKGDIPEGYSVSREKKERFSLILESASTNQTSMYLCASSPPLGDRSFNSPLHFGNGTRLTVT.

This sequence joins TRBV7-9 and TRBJ2-7; TRBD1 agrees at 7 bases. Germline V CDR1 and CDR2: SEHNR, FQNEAQ (reference sequence). The length of the CDR3 is 14 residues. The J segment lost 4 bases and the V segment lost 2 bases, leaving 5 bases of the junction unmatched. The CDR3 DNA reads as TGTGCCAGCAGCTTAAAGGGGGCGCCTTACGAGCAGTACTTC. Translated, it gives CASSLKGAPYEQYF.

In the case of this clone: At one end, the junction sequence differs from germline, possibly due to a read error. The chain joins TRBV29-1 to TRBJ1-4; D is ambiguous. Germline CDR1 SQVTM, CDR2 ANQGSEA. This CDR3 has 10 residues. The CDR3 region is CSAEDEKLFF. CDR3 coding DNA: TGCAGCGCTGAAGACGAAAAACTGTTTTTT.

There are a few counts of this clone. This sequence joins TRBV19 and TRBJ1-1, with a weak D call TRBD1 (5 bases). This CDR3 comprises 15 residues. Per germline, CDR1 LNHDA and CDR2 SQIVND (reference sequence). The V end was cut by 3 bases, the J end by 4 bases, with 15 bases between. The CDR3 protein is CASSISGQQFTEAFF. As DNA, the CDR3 is TGTGCCAGTAGTATCTCAGGGCAGCAGTTCACTGAAGCTTTCTTT. Based on the CDR3 plus reference TRBV19 and TRBJ1-1, the full variable domain is DGGITQSPKYLFRKEGQNVTLSCEQNLNHDAMYWYRQDPGQGLRLIYYSQIVNDFQKGDIAEGYSVSREKKESFPLTVTSAQKNPTAFYLCASSISGQQFTEAFFGQGTRLTVV.

The chain employs TRBV7-2 and TRBJ2-7; D remains unclear. Trimming pared 1 base from V and 2 bases from J, leaving 9 bases between. The length of the CDR3 is 14 residues. Germline-derived CDR1 and CDR2 are SGHTA and FQGNSA. The CDR3 coding sequence is TGTGCCAGCAGCTTAGACCCAGGCACCTACGAGCAGTACTTC. It is translated as CASSLDPGTYEQYF. The full variable domain, completed using reference TRBV7-2 and TRBJ2-7, is GAGVSQSPSNKVTEKGKDVELRCDPISGHTALYWYRQSLGQGLEFLIYFQGNSAPDKSGLPSDRFSAERTGGSVSTLTIQRTQQEDSAVYLCASSLDPGTYEQYFGPGTRLTVT.

The J gene is TRBJ2-1, the V gene TRBV6-2 or TRBV6-3; no definite D call. This CDR3 comprises 14 residues. Trimming took 2 bases from V and 4 from J, leaving 9 bases between them. From germline, CDR1 is MNHEY and CDR2 SVGEGT. The CDR3 loop is CASSYEVPYNEQFF. CDR3 DNA: TGTGCCAGCAGTTACGAGGTCCCTTACAATGAGCAGTTCTTC.

Here the CDR3 reads CASSFPAYGYTF. Written as DNA, the CDR3 is TGTGCCAGCAGCTTTCCCGCCTATGGCTACACCTTC. The chain combines TRBV7-3 with TRBJ1-2; D gene unclear. CDR3 size: 12 residues. CDR1 and CDR2 (germline): SGHTA, FQGTGA. V lost 3 bases to trimming and J lost 4 bases, with 6 bases between them.

The J gene is TRBJ1-1, the V gene TRBV5-1, with D maybe TRBD1 (5 bases). Germline CDR1 and CDR2: SGHRS and YFSETQ. Trimming shortened V by 6 bases and J by 0 bases, and 12 bases separated the two germline ends. The CDR3 has 14 amino acids. This CDR3 reads CASTLGEMNTEAFF. In nucleotides, the CDR3 is TGCGCCAGCACACTAGGGGAGATGAACACTGAAGCTTTCTTT. Using reference TRBV5-1 and TRBJ1-1 for the parts outside the CDR3, the full variable domain is KAGVTQTPRYLIKTRGQQVTLSCSPISGHRSVSWYQQTPGQGLQFLFEYFSETQRNKGNFPGRFSGRQFSNSRSEMNVSTLELGDSALYLCASTLGEMNTEAFFGQGTRLTVV.

The rearrangement links TRBV4-1 to TRBJ1-5; 10 nucleotides align to TRBD1. The germline gives CDR1 MGHRA, CDR2 YSYEKL. V dropped 1 base and J dropped 0; count of bases not matched to a gene: 9. The CDR3 is made up of 19 amino acids. CDR3 coding DNA: TGCGCCAGCAGCCAAGCGGGACAGGGGCCGGGATATAGCAATCAGCCCCAGCATTTT. Protein sequence: CASSQAGQGPGYSNQPQHF.

The rearrangement links TRBV7-9 to TRBJ2-7; D not resolved. Trimming pared 2 bases from V and 0 bases from J, leaving 8 bases between. The CDR3 length is 14 residues. Germline V lookup: CDR1 SEHNR, CDR2 FQNEAQ (reference sequence). CDR3 nucleotide sequence: TGTGCCAGCAGCTTAAATGGGATCTCCTACGAGCAGTACTTC. Its translation is CASSLNGISYEQYF. The variable domain in full, completed from reference TRBV7-9 and TRBJ2-7, reads DTGVSQNPRHKITKRGQNVTFRCDPISEHNRLYWYRQTLGQGPEFLTYFQNEAQLEKSRLLSDRFSAERPKGSFSTLEIQRTEQGDSAMYLCASSLNGISYEQYFGPGTRLTVT.

The chain has TRBV3-1 (or the pseudogene TRBV3-2) and TRBJ1-6; 7 bases are shared with TRBD1. The V gene's germline CDR1 is LGHDT and CDR2 YNNKEL (reference sequence). The CDR3 is made up of 14 amino acids. J gave up 5 bases and V 3 bases, and 1 base lay outside the gene matches. In DNA form, the CDR3 reads TGTGCCAGCAGCCAGGGACAGAATAATTCACCCCTCCACTTT. This gives the protein CASSQGQNNSPLHF.

The chain uses TRBV2 and TRBJ1-6; the match to TRBD1 covers 7 bases. The CDR3 has 15 amino acids. The V gene end was trimmed by 4 bases and the J gene end by 7 bases; junction bases not matched to a gene: 7. The germline CDR1 and CDR2 sequences are SNHLY and FYNNEI. The CDR3 spells CASSGRGPSNSPLHF. The CDR3, as DNA: TGTGCCAGCAGTGGTAGGGGGCCCTCCAATTCACCCCTCCACTTT.

The V gene is TRBV16, the J gene TRBJ2-1; 9 bases are a match to TRBD2. Germline assignment: CDR1 KGHSY and CDR2 FQNENV. V lost 0 bases to trimming and J lost 9 bases; unmatched junction nucleotides: 12. The CDR3 extends over 17 amino acids. The CDR3 sequence is CASSQSIGSGRKSEQFF. The CDR3 DNA sequence: TGTGCCAGCAGCCAATCGATAGGTAGCGGGAGAAAAAGTGAGCAGTTCTTC.

The chain couples TRBV5-6 to TRBJ2-5; 9 bases agree with TRBD1. The CDR3 is 16 amino acids. The V gene end was trimmed by 3 bases and the J gene end by 1 base; junction bases not matched to a gene: 7. CDR1 SGHDT and CDR2 YYEEEE come from the germline V gene. CDR3 nucleotide sequence: TGTGCCAGCAGCTCTTGGACAGGGGCCGCCCAAGAGACCCAGTACTTC. Translating gives CASSSWTGAAQETQYF.

This rearrangement joins TRBV27 to TRBJ1-2; TRBD1 is a possible D gene (6 bases). The germline V gene has CDR1 MNHEY and CDR2 SMNVEV (reference sequence). Deletions cut 3 bases from V and 0 bases from J, with 11 bases between. The CDR3 loop spans 15 amino acids. This CDR3 is CASSFRKGANYGYTF. DNA for the CDR3: TGTGCCAGCAGTTTTAGAAAGGGGGCTAACTATGGCTACACCTTC.

V and J are TRBV6-5 and TRBJ1-1; TRBD1 is a possible D gene (5 bases). Germline CDR1 is MNHEY and CDR2 is SVGAGI. The CDR3 loop spans 16 amino acids. Between the trimmed V and J ends, which lost 2 bases and 0 bases, there was a span of 13 bases. CDR3 DNA: TGTGCCAGCAGTTACGGGCAGGGCATAATGAACACTGAAGCTTTCTTT. This sequence encodes CASSYGQGIMNTEAFF.

J is TRBJ2-2 and V is TRBV6-5; 9 bases map to TRBD1. Looked up from germline, CDR1 is MNHEY and CDR2 is SVGAGI. Germline trimming cut 7 bases from V and 1 base from J; bases unmatched to any gene: 1. CDR3 length: 14 amino acids. CDR3 region: CASKGQGNTGELFF. CDR3 in DNA: TGTGCCAGCAAGGGACAGGGGAACACCGGGGAGCTGTTTTTT.

The rearrangement uses TRBV6-5 and TRBJ1-1; no clear D. With 2 bases removed from V and 4 bases from J, the gap between germline ends came to 11 bases. CDR3 length equals 14 residues. Germline assignment: CDR1 MNHEY and CDR2 SVGAGI. CDR3 sequence reads: CASSYITGSTEAFF. Here the CDR3 DNA reads TGTGCCAGCAGTTACATAACGGGGAGCACTGAAGCTTTCTTT.

CDR3 DNA: TGTGCCAGCAGTGAAATGGCTGGCTACACCTTC. Protein product: CASSEMAGYTF. The chain carries TRBV6-1 and TRBJ1-2, with D unclear. The germline V gene encodes CDR1 MNHNS and CDR2 SASEGT. The CDR3 runs to 11 residues. V was cut by 2 bases and J by 7 bases, with 5 bases left in between.

The genes are TRBV11-3 and TRBJ1-1; no clear D gene. Trimming shortened V by 1 base and J by 1 base, and 4 bases separated the two germline ends. Germline V gene lookup returns CDR1 SGHNT and CDR2 YENEEA. The CDR3 runs to 13 residues. Written as DNA, the CDR3 is TGTGCCAGCAGCTTAGTGACGAACACTGAAGCTTTCTTT. Translating gives CASSLVTNTEAFF.

The chain links TRBV6-5 to TRBJ1-1; D not resolved. V was clipped by 6 bases and J by 1 base, with 15 bases between them. The CDR3 extends over 15 amino acids. Germline V gene sequence: CDR1 MNHEY, CDR2 SVGAGI. The CDR3 region is CASRPRYSPNTEAFF. The CDR3 nucleotides read TGTGCCAGCAGGCCTCGGTACAGCCCGAACACTGAAGCTTTCTTT.

The chain carries TRBV5-1 and TRBJ2-5; 8 positions agree with TRBD1. This CDR3 is 13 amino acids long. Per germline, CDR1 SGHRS and CDR2 YFSETQ. Trimming removed 4 bases from V and 3 bases from J; junction bases left unmatched: 2. As DNA, the CDR3 is TGCGCCAGCAGCATACAGGGGGAAGAGACCCAGTACTTC. Translation: CASSIQGEETQYF.